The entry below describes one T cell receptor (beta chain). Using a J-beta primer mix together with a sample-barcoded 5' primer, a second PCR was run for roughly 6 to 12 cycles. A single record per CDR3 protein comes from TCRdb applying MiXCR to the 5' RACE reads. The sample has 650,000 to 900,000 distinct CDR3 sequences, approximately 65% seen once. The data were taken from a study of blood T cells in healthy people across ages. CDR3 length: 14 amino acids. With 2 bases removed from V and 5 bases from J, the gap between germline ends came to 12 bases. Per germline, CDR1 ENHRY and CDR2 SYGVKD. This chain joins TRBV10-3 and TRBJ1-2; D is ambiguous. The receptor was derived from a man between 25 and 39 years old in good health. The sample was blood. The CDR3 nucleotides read TGTGCCATCAGTGAGGCCGCTTATGGGTATGGCTACACCTTC. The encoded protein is CAISEAAYGYGYTF.